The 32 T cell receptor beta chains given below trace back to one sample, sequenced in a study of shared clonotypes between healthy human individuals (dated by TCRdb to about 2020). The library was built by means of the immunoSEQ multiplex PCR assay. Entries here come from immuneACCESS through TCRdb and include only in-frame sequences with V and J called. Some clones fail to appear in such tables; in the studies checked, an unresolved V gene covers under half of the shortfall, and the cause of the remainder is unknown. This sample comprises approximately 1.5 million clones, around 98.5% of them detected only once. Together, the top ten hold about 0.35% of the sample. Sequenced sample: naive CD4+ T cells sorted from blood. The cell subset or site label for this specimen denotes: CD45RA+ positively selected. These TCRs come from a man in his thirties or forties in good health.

The CDR3 is CASSATSGVNNEQFF. In DNA, the CDR3 is TGTGCCAGCAGCGCCACTAGCGGGGTTAACAATGAGCAGTTCTTC. The J gene is TRBJ2-1, the V gene TRBV9; 10 bases agree with TRBD2. Looked up from germline, CDR1 is SGDLS and CDR2 is YYNGEE. There are 15 residues in the CDR3. V shed 3 bases, J shed 5 bases, and the junction held 5 bases outside the gene matches.

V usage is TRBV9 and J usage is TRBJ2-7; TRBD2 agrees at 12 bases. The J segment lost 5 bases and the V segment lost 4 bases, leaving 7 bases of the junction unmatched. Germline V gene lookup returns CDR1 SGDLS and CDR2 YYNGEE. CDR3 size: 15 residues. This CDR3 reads CASSRLGLAGNEQYF. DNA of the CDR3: TGTGCCAGCAGCAGACTGGGACTAGCGGGCAACGAGCAGTACTTC.

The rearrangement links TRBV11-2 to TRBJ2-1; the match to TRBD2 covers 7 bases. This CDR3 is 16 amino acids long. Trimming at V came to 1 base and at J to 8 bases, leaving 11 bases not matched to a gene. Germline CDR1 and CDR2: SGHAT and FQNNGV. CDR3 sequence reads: CASSLGTASGQHEQFF. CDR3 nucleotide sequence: TGTGCCAGCAGCTTAGGTACGGCTAGCGGTCAGCATGAGCAGTTCTTC.

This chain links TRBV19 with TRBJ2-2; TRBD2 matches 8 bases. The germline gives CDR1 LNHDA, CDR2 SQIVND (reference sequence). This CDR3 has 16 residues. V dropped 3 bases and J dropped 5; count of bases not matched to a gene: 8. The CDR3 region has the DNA TGTGCCAGTAGTATGGGCGGGAGGTCTCGGACCGGGGAGCTGTTTTTT. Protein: CASSMGGRSRTGELFF.

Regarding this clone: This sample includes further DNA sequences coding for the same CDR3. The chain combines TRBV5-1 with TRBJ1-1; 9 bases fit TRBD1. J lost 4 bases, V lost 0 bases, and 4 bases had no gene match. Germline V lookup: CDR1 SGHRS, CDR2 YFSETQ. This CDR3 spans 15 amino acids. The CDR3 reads CASSLDRGRITEAFF. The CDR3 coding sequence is TGCGCCAGCAGCTTGGACAGGGGGCGCATCACTGAAGCTTTCTTT.

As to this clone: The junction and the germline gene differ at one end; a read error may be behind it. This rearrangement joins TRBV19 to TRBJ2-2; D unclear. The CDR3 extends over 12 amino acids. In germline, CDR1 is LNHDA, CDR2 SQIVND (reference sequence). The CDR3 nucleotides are TGTGCCAGTAGTTTAGAGATCGGGGAGCTGTTTTTT. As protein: CASSLEIGELFF.

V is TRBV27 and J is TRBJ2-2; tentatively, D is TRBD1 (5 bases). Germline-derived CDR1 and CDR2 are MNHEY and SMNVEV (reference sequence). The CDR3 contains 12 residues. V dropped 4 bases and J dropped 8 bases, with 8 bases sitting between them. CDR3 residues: CASSSHRGELFF. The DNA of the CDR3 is TGTGCCAGCAGTTCCCACAGGGGGGAGCTGTTTTTT.

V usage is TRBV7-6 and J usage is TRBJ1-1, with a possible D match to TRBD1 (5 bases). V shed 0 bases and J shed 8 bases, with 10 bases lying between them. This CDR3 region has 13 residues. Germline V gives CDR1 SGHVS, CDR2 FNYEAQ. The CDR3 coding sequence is TGTGCCAGCAGCTTAGCGGAGACAGCCGAAGCTTTCTTT. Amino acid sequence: CASSLAETAEAFF.

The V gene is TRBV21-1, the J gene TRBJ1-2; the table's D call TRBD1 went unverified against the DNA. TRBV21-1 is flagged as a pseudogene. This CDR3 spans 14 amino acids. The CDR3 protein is CASSPTGTVYGYTF. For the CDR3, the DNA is TGTGCCAGCAGCCCTACCGGGACAGTCTATGGCTACACCTTC.

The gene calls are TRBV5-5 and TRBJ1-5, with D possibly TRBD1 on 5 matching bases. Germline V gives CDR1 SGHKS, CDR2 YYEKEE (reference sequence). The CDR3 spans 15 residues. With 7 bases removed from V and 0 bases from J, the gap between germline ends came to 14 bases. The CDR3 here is CASQRDVNSNQPQHF. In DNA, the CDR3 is TGTGCCAGCCAGAGGGACGTAAATAGCAATCAGCCCCAGCATTTT. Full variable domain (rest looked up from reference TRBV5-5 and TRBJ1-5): DAGVTQSPTHLIKTRGQQVTLRCSPISGHKSVSWYQQVLGQGPQFIFQYYEKEERGRGNFPDRFSARQFPNYSSELNVNALLLGDSALYLCASQRDVNSNQPQHFGDGTRLSIL.

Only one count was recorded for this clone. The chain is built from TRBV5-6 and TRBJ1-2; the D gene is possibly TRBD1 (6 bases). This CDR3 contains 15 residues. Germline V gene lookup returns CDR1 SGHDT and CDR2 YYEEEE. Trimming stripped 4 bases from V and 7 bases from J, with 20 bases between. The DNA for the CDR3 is TGTGCCAGCAGCAAGAAAGACAGGCTATCGATTGGCTACACCTTC. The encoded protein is CASSKKDRLSIGYTF. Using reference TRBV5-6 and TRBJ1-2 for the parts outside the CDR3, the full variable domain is DAGVTQSPTHLIKTRGQQVTLRCSPKSGHDTVSWYQQALGQGPQFIFQYYEEEERQRGNFPDRFSGHQFPNYSSELNVNALLLGDSALYLCASSKKDRLSIGYTFGSGTRLTVV.

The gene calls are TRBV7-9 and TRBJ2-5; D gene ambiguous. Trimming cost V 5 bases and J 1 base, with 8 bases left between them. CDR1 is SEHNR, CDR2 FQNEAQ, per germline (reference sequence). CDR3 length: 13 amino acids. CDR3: CASSLLFQETQYF. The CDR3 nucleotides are TGTGCCAGCAGCCTTTTATTCCAAGAGACCCAGTACTTC.

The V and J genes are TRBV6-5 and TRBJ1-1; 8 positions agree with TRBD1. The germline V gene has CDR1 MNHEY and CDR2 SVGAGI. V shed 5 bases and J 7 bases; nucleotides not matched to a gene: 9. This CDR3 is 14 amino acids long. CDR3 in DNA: TGTGCCAGCAGTGAACGGGACAGGCGAAATGAAGCTTTCTTT. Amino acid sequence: CASSERDRRNEAFF.

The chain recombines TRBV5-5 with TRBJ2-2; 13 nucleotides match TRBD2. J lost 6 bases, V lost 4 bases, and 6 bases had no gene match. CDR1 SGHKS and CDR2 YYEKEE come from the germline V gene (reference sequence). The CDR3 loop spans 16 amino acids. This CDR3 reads CASSPGLAGAAGELFF. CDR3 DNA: TGTGCCAGCAGCCCTGGACTAGCGGGAGCGGCCGGGGAGCTGTTTTTT.

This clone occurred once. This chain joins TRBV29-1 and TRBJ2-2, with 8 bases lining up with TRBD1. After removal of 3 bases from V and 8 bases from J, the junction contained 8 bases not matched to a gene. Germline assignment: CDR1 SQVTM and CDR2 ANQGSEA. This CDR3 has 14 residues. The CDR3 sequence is CSVDLTGGRGELFF. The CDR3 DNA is TGCAGCGTTGATCTAACAGGGGGTAGGGGGGAGCTGTTTTTT.

The CDR3 sequence is CSAGLHEQYF. The CDR3 nucleotides read TGCAGTGCTGGACTCCACGAGCAGTACTTC. The chain uses TRBV20-1 and TRBJ2-7, with D possibly TRBD2 on 5 matching bases. This CDR3 is built from 10 residues. Trimming took 5 bases from V and 5 from J, leaving 7 bases between them. Germline loops: CDR1 DFQATT, CDR2 SNEGSKA (reference sequence).

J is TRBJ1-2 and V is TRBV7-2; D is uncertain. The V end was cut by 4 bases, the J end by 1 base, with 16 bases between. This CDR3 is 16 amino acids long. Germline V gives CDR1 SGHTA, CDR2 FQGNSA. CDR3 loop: CASSSPGVLLNYGYTF. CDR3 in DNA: TGTGCCAGCAGCTCTCCTGGCGTCCTCCTTAACTATGGCTACACCTTC.

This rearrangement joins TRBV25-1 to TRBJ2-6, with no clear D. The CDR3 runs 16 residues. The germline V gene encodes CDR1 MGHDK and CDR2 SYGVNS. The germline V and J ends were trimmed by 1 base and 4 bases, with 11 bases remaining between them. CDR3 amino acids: CASSEFVGSGANVLTF. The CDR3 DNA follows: TGTGCCAGCAGTGAATTTGTGGGGTCCGGGGCCAACGTCCTGACTTTC.

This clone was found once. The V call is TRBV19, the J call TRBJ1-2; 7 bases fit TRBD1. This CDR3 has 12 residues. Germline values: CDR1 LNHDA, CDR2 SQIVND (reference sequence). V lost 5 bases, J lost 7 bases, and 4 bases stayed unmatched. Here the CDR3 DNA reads TGTGCCAGTAGTCGGACAGGTGTTGGCTACACCTTC. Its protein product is CASSRTGVGYTF. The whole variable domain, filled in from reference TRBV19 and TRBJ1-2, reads DGGITQSPKYLFRKEGQNVTLSCEQNLNHDAMYWYRQDPGQGLRLIYYSQIVNDFQKGDIAEGYSVSREKKESFPLTVTSAQKNPTAFYLCASSRTGVGYTFGSGTRLTVV.

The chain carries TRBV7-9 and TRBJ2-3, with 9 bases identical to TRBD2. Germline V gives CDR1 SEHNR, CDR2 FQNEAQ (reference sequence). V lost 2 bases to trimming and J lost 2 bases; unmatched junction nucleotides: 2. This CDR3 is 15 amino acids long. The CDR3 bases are TGTGCCAGCAGCTTATTAGCGGGAGCCACAGATACGCAGTATTTT. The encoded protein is CASSLLAGATDTQYF.

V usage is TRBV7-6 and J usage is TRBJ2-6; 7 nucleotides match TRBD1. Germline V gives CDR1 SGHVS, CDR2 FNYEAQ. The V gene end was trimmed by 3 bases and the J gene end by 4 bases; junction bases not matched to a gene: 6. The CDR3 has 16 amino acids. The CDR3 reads CASSFDRVTGANVLTF. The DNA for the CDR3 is TGTGCCAGCAGCTTCGACAGGGTTACAGGGGCCAACGTCCTGACTTTC.

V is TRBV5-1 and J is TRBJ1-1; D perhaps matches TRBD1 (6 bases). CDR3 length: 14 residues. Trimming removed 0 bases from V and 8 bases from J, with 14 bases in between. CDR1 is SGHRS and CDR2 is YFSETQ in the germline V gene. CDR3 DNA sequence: TGCGCCAGCAGCTTGGTTCGTTCTGGACAGGAAGCTTTCTTT. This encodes CASSLVRSGQEAFF. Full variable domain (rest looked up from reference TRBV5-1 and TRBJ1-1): KAGVTQTPRYLIKTRGQQVTLSCSPISGHRSVSWYQQTPGQGLQFLFEYFSETQRNKGNFPGRFSGRQFSNSRSEMNVSTLELGDSALYLCASSLVRSGQEAFFGQGTRLTVV.

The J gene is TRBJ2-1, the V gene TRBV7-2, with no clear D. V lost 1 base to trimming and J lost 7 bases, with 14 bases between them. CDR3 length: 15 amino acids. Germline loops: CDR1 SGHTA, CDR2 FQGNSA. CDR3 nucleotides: TGTGCCAGCAGCTTAGGATTTTTGGTGAGGAATGAGCAGTTCTTC. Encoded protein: CASSLGFLVRNEQFF.

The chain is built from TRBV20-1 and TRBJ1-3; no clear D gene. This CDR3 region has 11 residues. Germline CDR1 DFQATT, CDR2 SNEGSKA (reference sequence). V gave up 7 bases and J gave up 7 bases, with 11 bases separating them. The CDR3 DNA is TGCAGTGTGCCTGGGCCGAACACCATATATTTT. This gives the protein CSVPGPNTIYF.

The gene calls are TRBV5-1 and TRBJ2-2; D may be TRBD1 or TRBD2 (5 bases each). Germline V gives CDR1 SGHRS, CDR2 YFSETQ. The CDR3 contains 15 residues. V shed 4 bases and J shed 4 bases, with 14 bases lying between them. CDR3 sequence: CASSLGTTSTGELFF. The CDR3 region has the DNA TGCGCCAGCAGCCTGGGGACCACCTCCACCGGGGAGCTGTTTTTT.

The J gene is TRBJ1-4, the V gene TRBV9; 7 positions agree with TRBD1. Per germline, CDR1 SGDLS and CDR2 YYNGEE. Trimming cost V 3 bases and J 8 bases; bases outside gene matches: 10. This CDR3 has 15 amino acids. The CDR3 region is CASSGSRTGAEKLFF. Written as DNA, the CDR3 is TGTGCCAGCAGCGGATCCCGGACAGGAGCCGAAAAACTGTTTTTT.

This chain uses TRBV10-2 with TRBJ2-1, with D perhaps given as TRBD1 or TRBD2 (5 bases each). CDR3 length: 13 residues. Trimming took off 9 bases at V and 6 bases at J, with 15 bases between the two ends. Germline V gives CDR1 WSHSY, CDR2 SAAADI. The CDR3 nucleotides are TGCGCCAGTGGCACTGTTGGGGGCAATGAGCAGTTCTTC. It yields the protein CASGTVGGNEQFF.

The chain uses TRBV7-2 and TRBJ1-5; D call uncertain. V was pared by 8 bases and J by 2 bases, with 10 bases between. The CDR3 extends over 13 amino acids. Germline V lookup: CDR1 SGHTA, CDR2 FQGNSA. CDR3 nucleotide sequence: TGTGCCAGCCGGGCGGACGGCAATCAGCCCCAGCATTTT. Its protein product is CASRADGNQPQHF.

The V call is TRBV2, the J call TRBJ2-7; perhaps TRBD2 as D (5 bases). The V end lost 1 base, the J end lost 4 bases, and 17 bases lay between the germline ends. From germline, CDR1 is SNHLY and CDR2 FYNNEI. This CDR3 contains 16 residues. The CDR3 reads CASSEGADRGVYEQYF. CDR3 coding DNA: TGTGCCAGCAGTGAAGGAGCGGACCGTGGGGTATACGAGCAGTACTTC.

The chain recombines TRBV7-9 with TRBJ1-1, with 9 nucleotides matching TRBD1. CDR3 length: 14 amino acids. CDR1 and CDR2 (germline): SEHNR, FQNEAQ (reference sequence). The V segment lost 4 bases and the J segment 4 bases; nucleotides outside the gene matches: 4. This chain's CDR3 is CASSSPDRGTEAFF. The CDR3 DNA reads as TGTGCCAGCAGCTCCCCGGACAGGGGCACTGAAGCTTTCTTT.

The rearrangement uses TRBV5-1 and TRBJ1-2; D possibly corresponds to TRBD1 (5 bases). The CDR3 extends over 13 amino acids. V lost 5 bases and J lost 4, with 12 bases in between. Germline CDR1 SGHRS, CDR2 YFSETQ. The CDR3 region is CASRSDTVYGYTF. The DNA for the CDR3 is TGCGCCAGCAGGTCGGACACGGTCTATGGCTACACCTTC.

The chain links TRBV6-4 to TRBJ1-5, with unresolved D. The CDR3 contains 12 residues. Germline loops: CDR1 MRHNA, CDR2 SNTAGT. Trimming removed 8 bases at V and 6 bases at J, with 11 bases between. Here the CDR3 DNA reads TGTGCCAGCCCAGGTTCGGTTCAGCCCCAGCATTTT. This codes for CASPGSVQPQHF.